This T cell receptor (beta chain) was found in a study of relationships among human T cell subsets. Findings and limits, study-wide: Substantial CDR3 sharing among Th1, Th2 and regulatory cells suggested stochastic fate choice. The seven subsets showed no significant differences in gene usage or CDR3 length.

On this clonotype itself: As yet, its antigen is unknown.

The T cell receptor alpha and beta CDR3 regions were amplified from mRNA by semiquantitative ARM-PCR. Tagged nested gene-specific primers were used first, then communal superprimers amplified exponentially. TCRdb re-called the multiplex PCR reads with MiXCR, one entry per CDR3 protein. The sample records fewer than 18,000 distinct CDR3 sequences, roughly 64% being singletons. Sequences were obtained from total T cells sorted from blood. The clonotype comes from a man in his forties in good health.

This CDR3 is CASRKRVAANTDTQYF. The CDR3 DNA reads TGCGCCAGCCGAAAGCGGGTAGCGGCTAACACAGATACGCAGTATTTT. This rearrangement joins TRBV4-1 to TRBJ2-3; TRBD2 might be the D (6 bases). Germline CDR1 is MGHRA and CDR2 is YSYEKL. V lost 8 bases, J lost 2 bases, and 20 bases lay in between. The CDR3 has 16 amino acids.